Shown below are 26 T cell receptor beta chains from a single sample sequenced in a study of metastatic and nonmetastatic thyroid tumors (dated by TCRdb to the early 2020s). The library relied on PCR. Sequencing was performed on an Illumina HiSeq 4000. Using fastp trimming at Q25 and MiXCR clonotype assembly, TCRdb reanalyzed the public sequencing data and kept in-frame beta chains. This sample holds about 43,000 clones; approximately 24% were observed only once. 13% to 15% of the sample is taken by the ten largest. No patient had received any treatment before thyroid surgery. The sample was tumor tissue. The receptors come from a female donor with papillary thyroid cancer or a benign thyroid nodule (not recorded which). Some clones in this sample may be carry-over from other donors' samples.

This chain connects TRBV5-1 to TRBJ2-2, with D tentatively TRBD2 (6 bases). With 1 base removed from V and 4 bases from J, the gap between germline ends came to 20 bases. The germline V gene encodes CDR1 SGHRS and CDR2 YFSETQ. This CDR3 comprises 18 residues. CDR3 nucleotides: TGCGCCAGCAGCTTGTCTATTGGTGGGGGGTCTGCCACCGGGGAGCTGTTTTTT. This encodes CASSLSIGGGSATGELFF.

The CDR3 here is CAISEFGPNTEAFF. CDR3 nucleotides: TGTGCCATCAGTGAGTTCGGGCCGAACACTGAAGCTTTCTTT. The chain is built from TRBV10-3 and TRBJ1-1; no clear D. Per germline, CDR1 ENHRY and CDR2 SYGVKD. The CDR3 has 14 residues. The germline V and J ends were trimmed by 1 base and 1 base, with 7 bases remaining between them.

As for this clone: One end of the junction varies from germline; a read error may be responsible. This chain uses TRBV7-9 with TRBJ1-2; 10 nucleotides line up with TRBD1. Per germline, CDR1 SEHNR and CDR2 FQNEAQ (reference sequence). The CDR3 length is 15 residues. The DNA of the CDR3 is TGTGTCAGCAGCCCGGGACAGGGGTCTAACTATGGCTACACCTTC. This gives the protein CVSSPGQGSNYGYTF.

In its sample, this clone was seen a few times. CDR3 DNA sequence: TGTGCCAGCAGCGTAGCCCCGGGACAGGGAGAGACCGGGGAGCTGTTTTTT. This sequence encodes CASSVAPGQGETGELFF. The chain has TRBV9 and TRBJ2-2; 9 nucleotides match TRBD1. J was trimmed by 5 bases and V by 0 bases; bases with no gene match: 8. Per germline, CDR1 SGDLS and CDR2 YYNGEE. The CDR3 contains 17 residues.

This clone was picked up many times. The gene calls are TRBV7-8 and TRBJ1-6; TRBD1 matches 9 bases. The CDR3 extends over 14 amino acids. CDR1 is SGHVS, CDR2 FQNEAQ, per germline. V was clipped by 5 bases and J by 7 bases; unmatched bases: 3. The CDR3 coding sequence is TGTGCCAGCAGCAGAGACAGGGGGAATTCACCCCTCCACTTT. It codes for CASSRDRGNSPLHF.

This clone was recorded at least ten times. This may arise from a read error, as a much more abundant clone is one base away. This sequence joins TRBV6-1 and TRBJ2-5; D may match TRBD1 or TRBD2 (5 bases each). The CDR3 length is 16 residues. With 1 base removed from V and 5 bases from J, the gap between germline ends came to 17 bases. Germline loops: CDR1 MNHNS, CDR2 SASEGT. The CDR3 sequence is CASSEGKRRGWETQYF. The CDR3, as DNA: TGTGCCAGCAGTGAAGGCAAGAGACGGGGCTGGGAGACCCAGTACTTC.

This clone is deemed large. The rearrangement links TRBV6-1 to TRBJ1-1; D possibly corresponds to TRBD1 (5 bases). Germline CDR1 is MNHNS and CDR2 is SASEGT. V lost 8 bases and J lost 7, with 14 bases in between. The CDR3 sequence is 12 residues long. CDR3 residues: CASYRQLYEAFF. DNA of the CDR3: TGTGCCAGCTATCGACAGCTCTATGAAGCTTTCTTT.

This clone was found many times. The genes are TRBV6-5 and TRBJ1-2, with D uncertain. The ends were cut back, 0 bases at V and 4 bases at J, with 9 bases in the middle. The CDR3 contains 14 residues. Germline V lookup: CDR1 MNHEY, CDR2 SVGAGI. CDR3 sequence: CASSYSSPFYGYTF. The CDR3 region has the DNA TGTGCCAGCAGTTACTCGAGTCCATTCTATGGCTACACCTTC.

This chain links TRBV18 with TRBJ2-6; D is ambiguous. Looked up from germline, CDR1 is KGHSH and CDR2 is LQKENI. The CDR3 extends over 16 amino acids. The V and J ends lost 3 bases and 1 base respectively, with 10 bases between them. The CDR3 DNA follows: TGTGCCAGCTCACCGGTTAAGCATTCTGGGGCCAACGTCCTGACTTTC. This gives the protein CASSPVKHSGANVLTF.

This clone was observed at least ten times. CDR3 region: CAWNLWTTPGDTQYF. CDR3 bases: TGTGCCTGGAACCTGTGGACTACCCCCGGGGATACGCAGTATTTT. The V call is TRBV30, the J call TRBJ2-3; D perhaps matches TRBD2 (6 bases). CDR3 length: 15 amino acids. The V gene lost 4 bases and the J gene lost 6 bases, with 20 bases spanning the gap. Germline V CDR1 and CDR2: GTSNPN, SVGIG (reference sequence).

This clone was seen more than once but under ten times. The J gene is TRBJ2-1, the V gene TRBV29-1; 8 nucleotides line up with TRBD2. Trimming at V came to 4 bases and at J to 2 bases, leaving 7 bases not matched to a gene. The germline V gene encodes CDR1 SQVTM and CDR2 ANQGSEA. The CDR3 covers 15 residues. The CDR3 sequence: CSVVGAGGTYNEQFF. In nucleotides, the CDR3 is TGCAGCGTTGTGGGTGCGGGAGGCACCTACAATGAGCAGTTCTTC.

The chain is built from TRBV20-1 and TRBJ2-7; tentative D call: TRBD1 (5 bases). Germline CDR1 is DFQATT and CDR2 is SNEGSKA (reference sequence). There are 13 residues in the CDR3. Trimming shortened V by 7 bases and J by 0 bases, and 13 bases separated the two germline ends. The CDR3 protein is CSGGEAPSYEQYF. CDR3 bases: TGCAGTGGGGGCGAGGCACCCTCCTACGAGCAGTACTTC.

This clone turned up a few times. The chain combines TRBV10-1 with TRBJ2-7; 8 bases fit TRBD1. CDR3 length: 14 amino acids. J lost 4 bases, V lost 4 bases, and 6 bases had no gene match. Germline values: CDR1 WNHNN, CDR2 SYGVQD (reference sequence). The CDR3, as DNA: TGCGCCAGCAGTGTCCCGGGACAGGAGTACGAGCAGTACTTC. Residues: CASSVPGQEYEQYF.

A few counts support this clone. The chain carries TRBV6-9 and TRBJ2-1, with D unclear. The length of the CDR3 is 16 residues. Germline V gives CDR1 MNHGY, CDR2 SVAAGI. The V and J ends lost 2 bases and 0 bases respectively, with 11 bases between them. CDR3 protein: CASSYEEQPSYNEQFF. The CDR3 nucleotides read TGTGCCAGCAGTTATGAAGAGCAGCCCTCCTACAATGAGCAGTTCTTC.

Only a few counts were recorded for this clone. The rearrangement links TRBV28 to TRBJ2-7; 7 bases are shared with TRBD2. The germline V gene encodes CDR1 MDHEN and CDR2 SYDVKM. There are 15 residues in the CDR3. J was trimmed by 8 bases and V by 4 bases; bases with no gene match: 14. The CDR3 loop is CASSSLTSAASQQYF. CDR3 DNA sequence: TGTGCCAGCAGTTCCTTAACTAGCGCCGCCTCGCAGCAGTACTTC.

This clone came up many times. In nucleotides, the CDR3 is TGCGCCAGCAGCCGTGTACCGGGACAGGGGCTAACCAGGAATTCTGGAAACACCATATATTTT. Protein sequence: CASSRVPGQGLTRNSGNTIYF. The chain employs TRBV4-1 and TRBJ1-3; 10 bases are shared with TRBD1. Trimming cost V 4 bases and J 1 base; bases outside gene matches: 19. CDR3 size: 21 residues. Per the germline V gene, CDR1 is MGHRA and CDR2 is YSYEKL.

This clone was seen repeatedly, ten times or more. The chain links TRBV20-1 to TRBJ1-5, with D uncertain. V dropped 1 base and J dropped 3 bases, with 7 bases sitting between them. The CDR3 is made up of 13 amino acids. From germline, CDR1 is DFQATT and CDR2 SNEGSKA (reference sequence). CDR3 sequence: CSARGRYNQPQHF. The CDR3 region has the DNA TGCAGTGCTAGAGGCAGGTACAATCAGCCCCAGCATTTT.

The chain joins TRBV4-1 to TRBJ2-2; 10 bases map to TRBD1. CDR3 size: 19 residues. V shed 4 bases and J 3 bases; nucleotides not matched to a gene: 14. The V gene's germline CDR1 is MGHRA and CDR2 YSYEKL. Here the CDR3 reads CASSPSLRDRGPHTGELFF. The CDR3 bases are TGCGCCAGCAGCCCGAGTCTCCGGGACAGGGGACCCCACACCGGGGAGCTGTTTTTT.

The chain recombines TRBV20-1 with TRBJ2-3, with D possibly called TRBD1 or TRBD2 (5 bases each). V lost 1 base and J lost 1, with 12 bases in between. Germline V CDR1 and CDR2: DFQATT, SNEGSKA (reference sequence). The CDR3 contains 15 residues. The CDR3, as DNA: TGCAGTGCTAGAGGGGGGTATTGGGGCACAGATACGCAGTATTTT. Amino acids: CSARGGYWGTDTQYF.

The table lists this clone with many counts. CDR3 nucleotides: TGCGCCAGCAGCTTCGGCGGGAGCGCCTACAATGAGCAGTTCTTC. Residues: CASSFGGSAYNEQFF. V is TRBV5-1 and J is TRBJ2-1; TRBD2 matches at 7 bases. Trimming cost V 2 bases and J 2 bases; bases outside gene matches: 4. The CDR3 consists of 15 residues. Germline CDR1 is SGHRS and CDR2 is YFSETQ.

This clone appeared a single time. This chain joins TRBV14 and TRBJ1-6, with 7 bases fitting TRBD1. The V gene's germline CDR1 is SGHDN and CDR2 FVKESK. After removal of 1 base from V and 6 bases from J, the junction contained 6 bases not matched to a gene. There are 16 residues in the CDR3. The DNA for the CDR3 is TGTGCCAGCAGCCAAGTTGTGGGACAGCCTAATTCACCCCTCCACTTT. Protein: CASSQVVGQPNSPLHF.

This clone has at least ten counts. V usage is TRBV7-8 and J usage is TRBJ1-3; no reliable D call. V was cut by 1 base and J by 0 bases, with 4 bases left in between. Germline CDR1 SGHVS, CDR2 FQNEAQ. This CDR3 region has 14 residues. CDR3 in DNA: TGTGCCAGCAGCTTAGGCAACTCTGGAAACACCATATATTTT. Translating it yields CASSLGNSGNTIYF. Based on the CDR3 plus reference TRBV7-8 and TRBJ1-3, the full variable domain is GAGVSQSPRYKVAKRGQDVALRCDPISGHVSLFWYQQALGQGPEFLTYFQNEAQLDKSGLPSDRFFAERPEGSVSTLKIQRTQQEDSAVYLCASSLGNSGNTIYFGEGSWLTVV.

This clone was picked up many times. V usage is TRBV5-1 and J usage is TRBJ2-5; 7 nucleotides align to TRBD1. The CDR3 runs 17 residues. Germline lookup yields CDR1 SGHRS and CDR2 YFSETQ. J lost 2 bases, V lost 0 bases, and 10 bases had no gene match. CDR3 sequence: CASSLAPGTDFQETQYF. The CDR3 bases are TGCGCCAGCAGCTTGGCTCCCGGGACAGACTTTCAAGAGACCCAGTACTTC.

This clone has ten or more counts. In DNA, the CDR3 is TGTGCCAGCAGCTCAAGGGGGGATACGCAGTATTTT. Translating it yields CASSSRGDTQYF. The chain links TRBV13 to TRBJ2-3, with D maybe TRBD1 (6 bases). The CDR3 is 12 amino acids. Trimming removed 4 bases at V and 6 bases at J, with 8 bases between. CDR1 is PRHDT and CDR2 is FYEKMQ in the germline V gene (reference sequence).

This clone was seen only a few times. The chain is built from TRBV2 and TRBJ1-1; no reliable D call. V lost 4 bases, J lost 6 bases, and 18 bases lay in between. The CDR3 consists of 15 residues. Germline assignment: CDR1 SNHLY and CDR2 FYNNEI. This chain's CDR3 is CASSVGRSDVAEAFF. The DNA for the CDR3 is TGTGCCAGCAGTGTTGGCAGATCAGATGTGGCTGAAGCTTTCTTT.

For this clone: Other nucleotide sequences in the sample specify the same CDR3. The chain's CDR3 is CASSRGRQETQYF. Written as DNA, the CDR3 is TGTGCCAGCAGCCGGGGACGGCAAGAGACCCAGTACTTC. V gene TRBV7-6 combines with J gene TRBJ2-5; D may correspond to TRBD1 or TRBD2 (5 bases each). In germline, CDR1 is SGHVS, CDR2 FNYEAQ. Deletions cut 5 bases from V and 2 bases from J, with 9 bases between. This CDR3 is 13 amino acids long.